This T cell receptor beta chain derives from a study of blood T cell repertoires in COVID-19. Profiling relied on immunoSEQ multiplex PCR, and the TCRdb table lists in-frame clones only, not all of them. The sample yields approximately 290,000 clones, around 89% seen once. Germline CDR1 SGHTS, CDR2 YDEGEE. CDR3 size: 12 residues. V lost 1 base to trimming and J lost 5 bases, with 6 bases between them. The chain combines TRBV5-8 with TRBJ2-5; D unresolved. Source material: peripheral blood. The TCR comes from a man aged 25 to 45 with acute or convalescent COVID-19. The CDR3 loop is CASSLPKETQYF. In DNA form, the CDR3 reads TGTGCCAGCAGCTTGCCTAAGGAGACCCAGTACTTC.